This T cell receptor beta chain was observed in a study of CD8 T cells in Susac syndrome. CDR1 is GTSNPN, CDR2 SVGIG, per germline (reference sequence). The ends were cut back, 2 bases at V and 1 base at J, with 24 bases in the middle. This CDR3 has 19 amino acids. The RNA input was roughly 0.45 to 1 ug, and it was reverse transcribed with random hexamers. TCRdb called the immunoSEQ multiplex PCR reads again in MiXCR, with one record for every CDR3 protein. The sample includes approximately 130,000 distinct CDR3 sequences, around nine tenths of them seen just once. TCR beta sequences were obtained from blood CD8+ and CD4+ T cells.

This TCR came from a human donor with multiple sclerosis. What was sequenced was CD8+ T cells from PBMCs. This chain joins TRBV30 and TRBJ2-4; D not resolved. For the CDR3, the DNA is TGTGCCTGGAGTTCGGACCAGCTAACACTCATTACGGCCAAAAACATTCAGTACTTC. Its protein product is CAWSSDQLTLITAKNIQYF. The full variable domain, its missing parts supplied by reference TRBV30 and TRBJ2-4, is SQTIHQWPATLVQPVGSPLSLECTVEGTSNPNLYWYRQAAGRGLQLLFYSVGIGQISSEVPQNLSASRPQDRQFILSSKKLLLSDSGFYLCAWSSDQLTLITAKNIQYFGAGTRLSVL.